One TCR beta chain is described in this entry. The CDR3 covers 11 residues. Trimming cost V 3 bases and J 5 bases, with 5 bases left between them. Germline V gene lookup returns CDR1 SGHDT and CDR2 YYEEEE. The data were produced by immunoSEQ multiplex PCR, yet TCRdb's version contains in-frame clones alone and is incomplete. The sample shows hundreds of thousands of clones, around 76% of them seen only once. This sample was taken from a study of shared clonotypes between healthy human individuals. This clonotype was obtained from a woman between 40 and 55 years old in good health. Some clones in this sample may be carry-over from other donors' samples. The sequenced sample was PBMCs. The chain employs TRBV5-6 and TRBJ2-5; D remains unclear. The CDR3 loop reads CASSSVETQYF. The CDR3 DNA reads TGTGCCAGCAGCTCGGTGGAGACCCAGTACTTC.